This TCR beta chain is drawn from a study of cytomegalovirus exposure and HLA in healthy donors. To note about this clone: The antigen remains unidentified.

Study findings and constraints: Data from an earlier analysis indicated that most TCR beta V segments were productive either about 87% or about 30% of the time. Presence/absence analyses rested on an assumption that sequencing depth was roughly uniform across donors.

In the PCR, 60 Vbeta and 13 Jbeta primers were used. Only in-frame clones appear in the TCRdb table, and some are missing; sequencing was by immunoSEQ multiplex PCR. The table has around 200,000 clones, nearly 80% seen once; the top ten hold around 1.8%. Germline trimming cut 2 bases from V and 9 bases from J; bases unmatched to any gene: 2. The CDR3 spans 14 residues. Germline V gene sequence: CDR1 SGHDN, CDR2 FVKESK. The receptor's source is a man between 18 and 35 years old in good health and CMV-seronegative. The specimen sequenced was PBMCs. The rearrangement joins TRBV14 to TRBJ1-6; 9 bases line up with TRBD1. DNA of the CDR3: TGTGCCAGCAGCCAAACAGGGGGCGGTTCACCCCTCCACTTT. It specifies CASSQTGGGSPLHF.